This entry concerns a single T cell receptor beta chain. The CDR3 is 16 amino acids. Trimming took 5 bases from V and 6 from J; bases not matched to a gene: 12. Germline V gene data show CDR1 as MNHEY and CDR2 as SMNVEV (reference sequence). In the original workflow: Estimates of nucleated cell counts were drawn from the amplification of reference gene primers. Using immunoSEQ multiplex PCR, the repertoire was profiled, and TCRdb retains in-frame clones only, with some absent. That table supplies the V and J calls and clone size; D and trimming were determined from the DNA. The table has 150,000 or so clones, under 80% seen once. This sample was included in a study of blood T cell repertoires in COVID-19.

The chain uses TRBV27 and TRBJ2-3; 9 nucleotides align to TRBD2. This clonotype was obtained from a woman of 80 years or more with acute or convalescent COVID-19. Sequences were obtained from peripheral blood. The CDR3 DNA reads TGTGCCAGCAGTCGCCAAGGAGCGGGAGGTTCCGATACGCAGTATTTT. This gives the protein CASSRQGAGGSDTQYF.